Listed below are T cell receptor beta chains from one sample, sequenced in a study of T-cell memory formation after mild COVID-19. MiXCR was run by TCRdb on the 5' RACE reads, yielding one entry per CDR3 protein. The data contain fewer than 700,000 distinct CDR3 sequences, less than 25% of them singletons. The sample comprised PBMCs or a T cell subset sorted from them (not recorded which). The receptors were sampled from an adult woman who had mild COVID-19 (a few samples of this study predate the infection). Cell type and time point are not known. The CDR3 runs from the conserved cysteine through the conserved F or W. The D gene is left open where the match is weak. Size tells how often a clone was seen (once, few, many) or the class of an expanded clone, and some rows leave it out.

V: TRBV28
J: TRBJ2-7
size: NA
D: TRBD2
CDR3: CASSFSPRLADKQYF
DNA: TGTGCCAGCAGTTTCTCACCTCGACTAGCGGACAAGCAGTACTTC

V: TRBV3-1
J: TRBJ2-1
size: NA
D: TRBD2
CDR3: CASSQVRLAGGRDEQFF
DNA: TGTGCCAGCAGCCAAGTCCGGCTAGCGGGGGGTAGGGATGAGCAGTTCTTC

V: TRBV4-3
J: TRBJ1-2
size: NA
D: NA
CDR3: CASSQDLGPSGGYTF
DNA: TGCGCCAGCAGCCAAGATCTGGGCCCTTCCGGGGGCTACACCTTC

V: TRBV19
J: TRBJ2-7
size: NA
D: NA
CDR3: CASSIGGTVGEQYF
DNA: TGTGCCAGTAGTATAGGCGGGACAGTCGGAGAGCAGTACTTC

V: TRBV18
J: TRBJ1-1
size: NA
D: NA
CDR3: CASSPSVGKTEAFF
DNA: TGTGCCAGCTCACCCTCTGTAGGGAAAACTGAAGCTTTCTTT

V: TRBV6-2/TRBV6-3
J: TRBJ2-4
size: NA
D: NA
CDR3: CASRESGTGGNIQYF
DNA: TGTGCCAGCAGGGAATCCGGGACTGGAGGAAACATTCAGTACTTC

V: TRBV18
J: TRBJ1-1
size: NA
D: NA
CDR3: CASSPSTGWKTEAFF
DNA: TGTGCCAGCTCACCTAGTACAGGGTGGAAGACTGAAGCTTTCTTT

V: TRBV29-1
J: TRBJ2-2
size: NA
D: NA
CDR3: CSVDVDGNTGELFF
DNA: TGCAGCGTTGATGTGGACGGGAACACCGGGGAGCTGTTTTTT

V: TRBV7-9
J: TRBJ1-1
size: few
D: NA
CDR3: CASHDYRVAAFF
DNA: TGTGCCAGCCACGACTACAGGGTAGCAGCTTTCTTT

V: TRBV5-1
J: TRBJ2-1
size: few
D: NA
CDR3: CASSLTDVSYNEQFF
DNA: TGCGCCAGCAGCTTGACAGACGTCTCCTACAATGAGCAGTTCTTC

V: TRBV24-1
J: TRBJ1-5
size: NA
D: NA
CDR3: CATSALQSNQPQHF
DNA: TGTGCCACCAGTGCGCTCCAGAGCAATCAGCCCCAGCATTTT

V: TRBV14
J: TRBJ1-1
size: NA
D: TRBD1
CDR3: CASSLIDRVSTEAFF
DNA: TGTGCCAGCAGCCTGATAGACAGGGTTAGCACTGAAGCTTTCTTT

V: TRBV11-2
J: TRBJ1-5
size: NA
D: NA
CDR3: CASSLERSSNQPQHF
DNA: TGTGCCAGCAGCTTAGAGCGGAGTAGCAATCAGCCCCAGCATTTT

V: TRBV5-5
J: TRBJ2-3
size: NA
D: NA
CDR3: CASSPLGGTDTQYF
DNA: TGTGCCAGCAGCCCCCTCGGGGGCACAGATACGCAGTATTTT

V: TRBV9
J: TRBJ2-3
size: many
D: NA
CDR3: CASSPEGQGRDTQYF
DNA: TGTGCCAGCAGCCCTGAGGGGCAGGGTAGAGATACGCAGTATTTT

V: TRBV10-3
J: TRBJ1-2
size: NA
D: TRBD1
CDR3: CAISESTGDWGYTF
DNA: TGTGCCATCAGTGAGTCGACAGGGGATTGGGGCTACACCTTC

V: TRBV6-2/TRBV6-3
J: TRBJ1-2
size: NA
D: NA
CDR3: CASLKAGYYGYTF
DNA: TGTGCCAGCCTGAAAGCTGGGTACTATGGCTACACCTTC

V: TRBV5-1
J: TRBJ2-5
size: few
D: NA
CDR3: CASSSSGRSSETQYF
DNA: TGCGCCAGCAGCTCGTCGGGACGGTCTTCGGAGACCCAGTACTTC

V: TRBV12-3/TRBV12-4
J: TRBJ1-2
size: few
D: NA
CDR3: CASSLAEQMDGYTF
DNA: TGTGCCAGCAGTTTGGCCGAACAGATGGATGGCTACACCTTC

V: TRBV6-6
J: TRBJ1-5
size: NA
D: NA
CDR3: CASRYETVWQPQHF
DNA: TGTGCCAGCAGGTACGAGACAGTCTGGCAGCCCCAGCATTTT

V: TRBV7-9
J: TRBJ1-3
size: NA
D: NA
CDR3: CASSLVLSGNTIYF
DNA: TGTGCCAGCAGCTTAGTTTTGTCTGGAAACACCATATATTTT

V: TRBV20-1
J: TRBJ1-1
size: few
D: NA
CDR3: CSASQDTNWLNTEAFF
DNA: TGCAGTGCTAGCCAAGACACGAACTGGCTGAACACTGAAGCTTTCTTT

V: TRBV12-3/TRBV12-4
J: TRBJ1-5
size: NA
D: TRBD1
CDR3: CASSFGGQGLQPQHF
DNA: TGTGCCAGCAGTTTTGGGGGACAGGGACTCCAGCCCCAGCATTTT

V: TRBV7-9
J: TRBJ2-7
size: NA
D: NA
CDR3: CASSSGQPYEQYF
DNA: TGTGCCAGCAGCTCTGGACAGCCCTACGAGCAGTACTTC

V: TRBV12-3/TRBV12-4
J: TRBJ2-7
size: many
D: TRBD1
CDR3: CASSSGQGRYEQYF
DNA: TGTGCCAGCAGTTCGGGACAGGGGAGATACGAGCAGTACTTC

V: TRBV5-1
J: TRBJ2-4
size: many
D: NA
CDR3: CASSPPREGVKNIQYF
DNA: TGCGCCAGCAGCCCCCCGAGGGAAGGGGTCAAAAACATTCAGTACTTC

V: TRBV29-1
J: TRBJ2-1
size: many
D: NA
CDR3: CSVDNLANEQFF
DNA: TGCAGCGTTGACAACCTAGCCAATGAGCAGTTCTTC

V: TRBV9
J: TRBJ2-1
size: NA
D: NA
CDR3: CASSGAHGEQFF
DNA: TGTGCCAGCAGCGGAGCCCACGGTGAGCAGTTCTTC

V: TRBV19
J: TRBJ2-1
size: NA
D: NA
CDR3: CASQVSYSNEQFF
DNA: TGTGCCAGCCAGGTCAGCTATTCCAATGAGCAGTTCTTC

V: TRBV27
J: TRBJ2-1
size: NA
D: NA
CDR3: CASSPGTESYNEQFF
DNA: TGTGCCAGCAGCCCCGGGACGGAATCCTACAATGAGCAGTTCTTC

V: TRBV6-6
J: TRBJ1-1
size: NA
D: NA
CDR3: CASSYAWDYAEAFF
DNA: TGTGCCAGCAGTTACGCATGGGATTACGCTGAAGCTTTCTTT

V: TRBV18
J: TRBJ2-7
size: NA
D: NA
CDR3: CASSPPGTQTYEQYF
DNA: TGTGCCAGCTCACCACCAGGGACACAAACCTACGAGCAGTACTTC

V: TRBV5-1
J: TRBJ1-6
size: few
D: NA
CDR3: CASSPSRDLNSPLHF
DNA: TGCGCCAGCAGCCCGTCCCGGGACTTAAATTCACCCCTCCACTTT

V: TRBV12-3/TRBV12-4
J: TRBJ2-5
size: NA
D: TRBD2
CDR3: CASSTGLAGTQYF
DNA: TGTGCCAGCAGTACCGGACTAGCGGGGACCCAGTACTTC

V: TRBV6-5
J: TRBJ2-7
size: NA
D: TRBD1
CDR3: CASSYSGTGTYEQYF
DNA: TGTGCCAGCAGTTACTCGGGGACAGGGACTTACGAGCAGTACTTC

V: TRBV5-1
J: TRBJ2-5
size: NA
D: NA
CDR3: CASSLSLEGETQYF
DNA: TGCGCCAGCAGCTTGTCTCTGGAGGGGGAGACCCAGTACTTC

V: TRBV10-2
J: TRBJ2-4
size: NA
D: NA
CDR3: CASPVPGIQYF
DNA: TGCGCCAGCCCCGTACCTGGGATTCAGTACTTC

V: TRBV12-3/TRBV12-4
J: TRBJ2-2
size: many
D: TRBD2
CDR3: CASSLYTSGGHPGGELFF
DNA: TGTGCCAGCAGTTTATATACTAGCGGGGGGCATCCCGGCGGGGAGCTGTTTTTT

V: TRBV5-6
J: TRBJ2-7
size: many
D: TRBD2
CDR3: CASSRRRLADLEQYF
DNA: TGTGCCAGCAGCCGTCGGAGACTAGCGGACCTTGAGCAGTACTTC

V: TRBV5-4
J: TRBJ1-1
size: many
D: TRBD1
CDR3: CASSPDRRNTEAFF
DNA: TGTGCCAGCAGCCCGGACAGGCGGAACACTGAAGCTTTCTTT

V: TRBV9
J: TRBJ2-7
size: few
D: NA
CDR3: CASSVADNYEQYF
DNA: TGTGCCAGCAGCGTAGCGGACAACTACGAGCAGTACTTC

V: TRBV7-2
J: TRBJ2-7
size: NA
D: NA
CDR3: CASSPITGSYEQYF
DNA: TGTGCCAGCAGTCCAATTACAGGGTCCTACGAGCAGTACTTC

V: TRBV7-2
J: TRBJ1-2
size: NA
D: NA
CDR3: CASSNRDTVFLDYGYTF
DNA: TGTGCCAGCAGCAACCGCGACACAGTTTTTCTCGACTATGGCTACACCTTC

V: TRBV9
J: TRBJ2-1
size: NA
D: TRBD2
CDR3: CASSEQTSREQFF
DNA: TGTGCCAGCAGCGAGCAGACTAGCCGTGAGCAGTTCTTC

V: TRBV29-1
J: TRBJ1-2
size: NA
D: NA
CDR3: CSVEQAPPYYGYTF
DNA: TGCAGCGTTGAACAGGCCCCGCCGTACTATGGCTACACCTTC

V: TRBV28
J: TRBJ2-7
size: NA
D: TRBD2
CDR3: CASTLGLAGVYEQYF
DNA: TGTGCCAGCACCCTGGGTCTAGCGGGAGTCTACGAGCAGTACTTC

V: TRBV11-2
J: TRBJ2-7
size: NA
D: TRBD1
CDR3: CASSLTGQGRAYEQYF
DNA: TGTGCCAGCAGCTTAACCGGACAGGGACGCGCCTACGAGCAGTACTTC

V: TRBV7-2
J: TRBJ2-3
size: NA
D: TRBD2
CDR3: CASSSRTSVTDTQYF
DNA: TGTGCCAGCAGCTCCAGGACTAGCGTGACAGATACGCAGTATTTT

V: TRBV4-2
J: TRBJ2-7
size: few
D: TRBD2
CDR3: CASSPSQLARSSYEQYF
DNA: TGTGCCAGCAGCCCGTCGCAACTAGCGCGAAGCTCCTACGAGCAGTACTTC

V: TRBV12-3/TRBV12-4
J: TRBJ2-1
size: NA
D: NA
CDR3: CASSPRGRSKFYNEQFF
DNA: TGTGCCAGCAGCCCCCGGGGGAGGTCGAAGTTTTACAACGAGCAGTTCTTC

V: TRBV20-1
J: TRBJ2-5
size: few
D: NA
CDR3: CSARGPTQETQYF
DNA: TGCAGTGCTAGAGGGCCAACGCAAGAGACCCAGTACTTC

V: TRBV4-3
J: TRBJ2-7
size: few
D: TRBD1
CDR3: CASSQADRAYEQYF
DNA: TGCGCCAGCAGCCAAGCGGACAGGGCCTACGAGCAGTACTTC

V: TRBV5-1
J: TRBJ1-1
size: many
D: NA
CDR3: CASSLLGYTEAFF
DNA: TGCGCCAGCAGCTTGTTAGGATACACTGAAGCTTTCTTT

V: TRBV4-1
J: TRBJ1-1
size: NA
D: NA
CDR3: CASSHDLRTVLGTEAFF
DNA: TGCGCCAGCAGCCACGATCTTCGGACAGTGCTGGGCACTGAAGCTTTCTTT

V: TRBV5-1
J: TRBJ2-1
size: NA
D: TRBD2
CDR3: CASRGGTEQFF
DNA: TGCGCCAGCCGGGGGGGGACTGAGCAGTTCTTC